The clone carrying this TCR beta chain was found a few times. This sample is drawn from a study of patients and donors after allogeneic stem cell transplantation. After removal of 0 bases from V and 6 bases from J, the junction contained 7 bases not matched to a gene. Germline CDR1 is LGHNA and CDR2 is YSLEER. The CDR3 covers 15 residues. TCRdb re-analysed the RT-PCR reads in MiXCR, keeping a single row per CDR3 protein. Of 400,000 to 450,000 distinct CDR3 sequences listed, approximately 16% are singletons. Sequencing was performed on blood, either unsorted or a sorted T cell fraction (not recorded which). The gene calls are TRBV4-3 and TRBJ1-1, with TRBD1 matching over 7 bases. This TCR was sampled from a human donor who was either an allogeneic HSCT recipient or a stem cell or donor lymphocyte infusion donor (not recorded which). It is not recorded whose cells these are; they may come from a transplant donor. The CDR3 region has the DNA TGCGCCAGCAGCCAAGATGGGAGGGGGCTGGCTGAAGCTTTCTTT. It specifies CASSQDGRGLAEAFF.